One and the same sample provided the 5 T cell receptor beta chains below, sequenced in a study of T cells in Graves' hyperthyroidism and ophthalmopathy (dated by TCRdb to between 2017 and 2020). Receptors were amplified or captured by multiplex PCR. The data were produced on an Illumina HiSeq 2000. Amplification of TCR beta CDR3 regions was carried out from RNA transcripts. A first-round RT-PCR of the TCR CDR3 used the HTBI primer set with the Qiagen OneStep RT-PCR kit. The public reads were run again by TCRdb, first through fastp at Q25 and then through MiXCR, and only productive beta chains were kept. Records with the same CDR3 protein are collapsed into one entry carrying the most frequent genes and DNA. Here the sample has 500,000 to 650,000 distinct CDR3 sequences; 14% occur a single time. The ten largest clonotypes hold around 13% of the sample. Sequences were obtained from blood. These receptors all come from a woman in her fifties or sixties with Graves' ophthalmopathy.

At least ten counts were recorded for this clonotype. The chain joins TRBV6-2 or TRBV6-3 to TRBJ1-1; possibly TRBD1 for D (6 bases). The CDR3 has 16 residues. V was shortened by 2 bases and J by 0 bases, with 13 bases between the two germline ends. Germline CDR1 reads MNHEY; CDR2 reads SVGEGT. CDR3 DNA sequence: TGTGCCAGCAGTTACCCTATGGGGGGCGTGAACACTGAAGCTTTCTTT. It yields the protein CASSYPMGGVNTEAFF.

This clonotype was counted many times. This rearrangement joins TRBV20-1 to TRBJ2-1; a possible D gene is TRBD2 (5 bases). The length of the CDR3 is 13 residues. V lost 1 base and J 8 bases, leaving 12 bases between the germline ends. Germline loops: CDR1 DFQATT, CDR2 SNEGSKA (reference sequence). The CDR3, as DNA: TGCAGTGCTAGAGTGGCTAGCAAGGATGAGCAGTTCTTC. Translated, it gives CSARVASKDEQFF.

A word on this clonotype: A read error may explain this, as a much larger clone is one base away. The rearrangement joins TRBV30 to TRBJ1-1; D perhaps matches TRBD1 (5 bases). V lost 0 bases and J lost 3, with 17 bases in between. Germline lookup yields CDR1 GTSNPN and CDR2 SVGIG (reference sequence). CDR3 length: 16 amino acids. CDR3 sequence reads: CAWSVVLPRGDTEAFF. In DNA, the CDR3 is TGTGCCTGGAGTGTAGTTCTCCCTCGGGGGGACACTGAAGCTTTCTTT.

This clonotype was seen a handful of times. V and J are TRBV9 and TRBJ2-7, with TRBD2 identical over 9 bases. The germline CDR1 and CDR2 sequences are SGDLS and YYNGEE. V gave up 4 bases and J gave up 0 bases; unmatched junction bases: 5. The CDR3 sequence is 15 residues long. In DNA form, the CDR3 reads TGTGCCAGCAGCTCCCGTAGCGGGAGCTCCTACGAGCAGTACTTC. Its translation is CASSSRSGSSYEQYF.

Comment on this clonotype: A much larger clone is a single base away; this may be a read error. This chain links TRBV9 with TRBJ1-1; no reliable D call. The CDR3 totals 13 residues. Germline CDR1 is SGDLS and CDR2 is YYNGEE. Here the CDR3 DNA reads TGTGCCAGCAGCTCACGGTTGAACACTGAAGTTTTCTTT. Its protein product is CASSSRLNTEVFF.